The rows below give T cell receptor beta chains drawn from one sample of a study of CD8 T cells in ankylosing spondylitis. TCRdb processed the 5' RACE reads anew with MiXCR; each CDR3 protein has one entry. The sample records some 220,000 distinct CDR3 sequences, about 11% being singletons. Sequenced input: blood, either unsorted or a sorted T cell fraction (not recorded which). Receptor source: a male donor with ankylosing spondylitis or in good health (not recorded which). The CDR3 runs from the conserved cysteine through the conserved F or W. Each record gives: J gene, clone size, D gene, V gene, CDR3 DNA, CDR3 protein. D genes are given only for firm matches. Expanded clones are given a class, and other clones once, few, many or no size at all.

TRBJ2-7 many - TRBV20-1 TGCAGTGCTCGAAAACTAGTATCTAACGAGCAGTACTTC CSARKLVSNEQYF
TRBJ2-7 many TRBD2 TRBV4-2 TGTGCCAGCAGCCAAACGAGCGGGGGAAGCTACGAGCAGTACTTC CASSQTSGGSYEQYF
TRBJ2-1 many - TRBV5-1 TGCGCCAGCACCTTTAGGGGATACAATGAGCAGTTCTTC CASTFRGYNEQFF
TRBJ1-1 - - TRBV29-1 TGCAGCGTTGAACGGTCAGGCACTGAAGCTTTCTTT CSVERSGTEAFF
TRBJ1-1 many - TRBV12-3/TRBV12-4 TGTGCCAGCAGTTTAGCAGTCTCCACTGAAGCTTTCTTT CASSLAVSTEAFF
TRBJ2-7 many TRBD2 TRBV4-2 TGTGCCAGCAGCCAGGAGACTAGCGGGGGGATCTACGAGCAGTACTTC CASSQETSGGIYEQYF
TRBJ2-2 many TRBD1 TRBV20-1 TGCAGTGCTGGGCCGACAGGGCCCAACACCGGGGAGCTGTTTTTT CSAGPTGPNTGELFF
TRBJ1-2 many - TRBV10-3 TGTGCCATCAGTGGGGTCGGGACCTTAGGCTACACCTTC CAISGVGTLGYTF
TRBJ1-5 many - TRBV10-3 TGTGCCATCAGTGATCAGGGAGGCGATCAGCCCCAGCATTTT CAISDQGGDQPQHF
TRBJ2-3 many - TRBV5-1 TGCGCCAGCAGCGGGGGGGCCTCCTCTAGCACAGATACGCAGTATTTT CASSGGASSSTDTQYF
TRBJ2-1 few - TRBV5-1 TGCGCCAGCAGCTTGGAGGGGGGCGCGTTTCGGAATGAGCAGTTCTTC CASSLEGGAFRNEQFF
TRBJ2-2 few TRBD1 TRBV20-1 TGCAGTGCTCTGAACCGGGACAGGGGAACCGGGGAGCTGTTTTTT CSALNRDRGTGELFF
TRBJ2-3 - TRBD2 TRBV15 TGTGCCACCAGCAGAGGGGAGACTAGCGGGATTGAAGATACGCAGTATTTT CATSRGETSGIEDTQYF
TRBJ2-1 many - TRBV20-1 TGCAGTGCCCGATCGGGGCTAGCGACAAACAATGAGCAGTTCTTC CSARSGLATNNEQFF
TRBJ1-2 many - TRBV5-1 TGCGCCAGCAGCTTGGATGGACAGTATGGCTACACCTTC CASSLDGQYGYTF
TRBJ2-1 few - TRBV6-4 TGTGCCAGCAGTGACCCCCGCATCTTC CASSDPRIF
TRBJ2-2 many - TRBV7-2 TGTGCCAGCAGCTCTTATCGGGACACCGGGGAGCTGTTTTTT CASSSYRDTGELFF
TRBJ2-1 many TRBD1 TRBV7-8 TGTGCCAGCAGCGCTCGGACAGGGGGCCACAATGAGCAGTTCTTC CASSARTGGHNEQFF
TRBJ1-1 many - TRBV6-4 TGTGCCAGCAGTGATCGGGAGATTGAGACGGACACTGAAGCTTTCTTT CASSDREIETDTEAFF
TRBJ2-2 many - TRBV21-1 TGTGCCAGCAGCAAAGTTCTTCGGCAGGGTCGCGACACCGGGGAGCTGTTTTTT CASSKVLRQGRDTGELFF
TRBJ2-2 - TRBD1 TRBV5-1 TGCGCCAGCAGCTCCGGGACAGTCACAAACACCGGGGAGCTGTTTTTT CASSSGTVTNTGELFF
TRBJ1-1 many TRBD1 TRBV7-6 TGTGCCAGCAGCCCGGGGGACAGCCGTGAAGCTTTCTTT CASSPGDSREAFF
TRBJ2-2 few TRBD1 TRBV5-1 TGCGCCAGCAAAGGACAGGGGGCTACCGGGGAGCTGTTTTTT CASKGQGATGELFF
TRBJ2-1 many - TRBV7-2 TGTGCCATAACCGTAGGGGTCGGCAATGAGCAGTTCTTC CAITVGVGNEQFF
TRBJ2-7 many - TRBV20-1 TGCAGTGGGTCAACGGGTTTGGCGTACGAGCAGTACTTC CSGSTGLAYEQYF
TRBJ2-7 many TRBD2 TRBV5-1 TGCGCCAGCAGCCCGGGACTAGCGGGAGGGCCGAGTGAGCAGTACTTC CASSPGLAGGPSEQYF
TRBJ2-7 many - TRBV2 TGTGCCAGCAGTGAAAACCTCCCCGTACCCTACGAGCAGTACTTC CASSENLPVPYEQYF
TRBJ2-3 many - TRBV5-1 TGCGCCAGCAGCGATGGGACCGAGAGAGGCAGGGTCACAGATACGCAGTATTTT CASSDGTERGRVTDTQYF
TRBJ1-2 - - TRBV4-2 TGTGCCAGCAGCCAAGATTTGGGGGCTGGAAGCTACACCTTC CASSQDLGAGSYTF
TRBJ2-3 many - TRBV4-2 TGTGCCAGCAGCCAATCGAGGGGGAGAGATACGCAGTATTTT CASSQSRGRDTQYF
TRBJ2-1 many TRBD2 TRBV4-1 TGCGCCAGCAGCCAAGCCCCTAGCGGGAGGGACAATGAGCAGTTCTTC CASSQAPSGRDNEQFF
TRBJ2-2 many - TRBV7-9 TGTGCCAGCAGCTTTGGGTATTCCACCGGGGAGCTGTTTTTT CASSFGYSTGELFF
TRBJ2-1 many TRBD2 TRBV3-1 TGTGCCAGCAGCCAAGTCCTAGCGGGGGGCTACAATGAGCAGTTCTTC CASSQVLAGGYNEQFF
TRBJ2-2 many - TRBV24-1 TGTGCCACCAGTGATTTTCGTACAGGGAGCAACACCGGGGAGCTGTTTTTT CATSDFRTGSNTGELFF
TRBJ1-5 many - TRBV12-3/TRBV12-4 TGTGCCAGCAGCTACTCGAAACCGGGTCAGCCCCAGCATTTT CASSYSKPGQPQHF
TRBJ2-5 many TRBD1 TRBV20-1 TGCAGTGCTAGTCTGCGAGGGACAGTCCAGGGAAAGACCCAGTACTTC CSASLRGTVQGKTQYF
TRBJ2-5 many TRBD1 TRBV7-8 TGTGCCAGCAGCTTAGCGCGAGGGCCAGGGGGCCGGGAGACCCAGTACTTC CASSLARGPGGRETQYF
TRBJ2-5 - - TRBV14 TGTGCCAGCAGCCAGAGGACACGGGAGACCCAGTACTTC CASSQRTRETQYF
TRBJ1-5 many - TRBV7-8 TGTGCCAGCAGCTTACGGCCGGCAGCCCATCAGCCCCAGCATTTT CASSLRPAAHQPQHF
TRBJ1-2 many - TRBV25-1 TGTGCCAGCAGTGAAGGCGGAGGGGTTGTCTATGGCTACACCTTC CASSEGGGVVYGYTF
TRBJ1-1 many TRBD1 TRBV10-3 TGTGCCATCAGTGACGGGGACAGGGGCGTTCGGAACACTGAAGCTTTCTTT CAISDGDRGVRNTEAFF
TRBJ1-3 many - TRBV2 TGTGCCAGCAGTGTTGGACTTCCGGCCTACTCTGGAAACACCATATATTTT CASSVGLPAYSGNTIYF